This T cell receptor beta chain was recovered during a study of T cell responses to AZD1222 COVID-19 vaccine. V gave up 1 base and J gave up 4 bases; unmatched junction bases: 0. The germline V gene has CDR1 MNHNS and CDR2 SASEGT. The CDR3 runs 14 residues. Comments on this clone: Antigen: not known.

Profiling relied on immunoSEQ multiplex PCR, and the TCRdb table lists in-frame clones only, not all of them. The sample lists about 160,000 clones; roughly 92% were seen once. Regarding the study as a whole: Two doses of AZD1222 preceded a rise in Spike-specific TCR breadth and depth. The peak T cell response came first, and repertoires were sampled only after it.

The V and J genes are TRBV6-1 and TRBJ1-5; TRBD1 aligns across 8 bases. Sequencing was performed on peripheral blood, taken 28 days after the second AZD1222 dose. This TCR was sampled from an adult who received the AZD1222 COVID-19 vaccine. The CDR3 nucleotides read TGTGCCAGCAGTGAAGGGACAGGGAATCAGCCCCAGCATTTT. It is translated as CASSEGTGNQPQHF.